A selection of T cell receptor beta chains follows, all from one sample in a study of blood T cell repertoires in COVID-19. Produced via immunoSEQ multiplex PCR; TCRdb's table is partial and in-frame only. The sample yields some 87,000 clones, approximately 91% seen once. Sequencing was carried out using peripheral blood. These TCRs come from a woman aged 70 to 79 with acute or convalescent COVID-19. Both conserved end residues are part of each CDR3. Size tells how often a clone was seen (once, few, many) or the class of an expanded clone, and some rows leave it out.

cdr3_aa j_call v_call clone_size
CASGDRSLGNQPQHF TRBJ1-5 TRBV19 NA
CASSFRQGDGGYTF TRBJ1-2 TRBV6-6 NA
CASSLEDRVTGELFF TRBJ2-2 TRBV7-6 NA
CASSSLGSVTEAFF TRBJ1-1 TRBV19 NA
CASSQVSDVQPQHF TRBJ1-5 TRBV4-2 few
CASSEYPLAGGSHEQYF TRBJ2-7 TRBV25-1 NA
CASSLDGSNNSPLHF TRBJ1-6 TRBV7-9 NA
CSTRTGSGYGYTF TRBJ1-2 TRBV29-1 NA
CASRGRGTEAFF TRBJ1-1 TRBV12-3/TRBV12-4 once
CASARDRVYEQYF TRBJ2-7 TRBV27 NA
CASSQDDRGAADTQYF TRBJ2-3 TRBV4-2 NA
CASSSTSSFSTDTQYF TRBJ2-3 TRBV6-6 NA
CASSPNTGDYGYTF TRBJ1-2 TRBV18 NA
CASTTHQGTDTQYF TRBJ2-3 TRBV6-5 NA
CATHNRGGTEAFF TRBJ1-1 TRBV27 NA
CASLPTRGVMGSPLHF TRBJ1-6 TRBV27 NA
CASSYYVQGASPLHF TRBJ1-6 TRBV6-5 NA
CASSLDRGRNEQYF TRBJ2-7 TRBV27 NA
CASSLGGSGSYNSPLHF TRBJ1-6 TRBV28 NA
CASSPNNYEQFF TRBJ2-1 TRBV11-3 NA
CSALLASNQPQHF TRBJ1-5 TRBV29-1 NA
CASSDVTGGGSSPLHF TRBJ1-6 TRBV25-1 few
CASSLGTRGTEAFF TRBJ1-1 TRBV5-6 NA
CASSPLAISTDTQYF TRBJ2-3 TRBV4-2 NA
CASSISWVTVSGANVLTF TRBJ2-6 TRBV19 NA
CATSLLHEQFF TRBJ2-1 TRBV24-1 NA
CASSPRLAVYNEQFF TRBJ2-1 TRBV9 NA
CAISESLAGGSNEQFF TRBJ2-1 TRBV10-3 NA
CASSDTGDYGYTF TRBJ1-2 TRBV5-1 NA
CASSARTAGGYTF TRBJ1-2 TRBV3-1/TRBV3-2 NA
CSVEEEWDRKNIQYF TRBJ2-4 TRBV29-1 NA
CASSRDWTYEQYF TRBJ2-7 TRBV2 NA
CASSLASNTEAFF TRBJ1-1 TRBV11-2 NA
CASSYRGQFGGEQFF TRBJ2-1 TRBV6-2/TRBV6-3 NA
CASSPGQGAGNTEAFF TRBJ1-1 TRBV5-5 NA
CASSYSGPGYGYTF TRBJ1-2 TRBV6-5 NA
CSVGQTNYGYTF TRBJ1-2 TRBV29-1 NA
CASSLGGIGSYEQYF TRBJ2-7 TRBV7-2 NA
CASSVESSGVRTDTQYF TRBJ2-3 TRBV18 few
CASSRGTNYGYTF TRBJ1-2 TRBV5-1 NA
CASSLAGQDISGNTIYF TRBJ1-3 TRBV5-1 NA
CASSLRGRRDNEQFF TRBJ2-1 TRBV7-2 NA
CASRPTRQYRRSYTF TRBJ1-2 TRBV5-6 few
CAWSGAGLGQPQHF TRBJ1-5 TRBV30 NA
CATGGTGGSNQPQHF TRBJ1-5 TRBV6-5 NA
CATSGWENGYEQYF TRBJ2-7 TRBV24-1 NA
CASSVRRGQSYEKLFF TRBJ1-4 TRBV2 NA
CASSKPGSRNTEAFF TRBJ1-1 TRBV9 NA
CASSPRAGYGYTF TRBJ1-2 TRBV5-1 NA
CASSFGTGATNEKLFF TRBJ1-4 TRBV28 NA
CASSELGLDKAFF TRBJ1-1 TRBV6-1 NA
CASNSGGTDTQYF TRBJ2-3 TRBV19 once
CASSEVGPGGHYGYTF TRBJ1-2 TRBV6-1 NA
CASRKGQAVYEQYF TRBJ2-7 TRBV2 NA
CASSALAGVYTQYF TRBJ2-3 TRBV2 NA
CASTSGGNYNEQFF TRBJ2-1 TRBV6-5 NA
CASSETAGNQPQHF TRBJ1-5 TRBV6-1 few